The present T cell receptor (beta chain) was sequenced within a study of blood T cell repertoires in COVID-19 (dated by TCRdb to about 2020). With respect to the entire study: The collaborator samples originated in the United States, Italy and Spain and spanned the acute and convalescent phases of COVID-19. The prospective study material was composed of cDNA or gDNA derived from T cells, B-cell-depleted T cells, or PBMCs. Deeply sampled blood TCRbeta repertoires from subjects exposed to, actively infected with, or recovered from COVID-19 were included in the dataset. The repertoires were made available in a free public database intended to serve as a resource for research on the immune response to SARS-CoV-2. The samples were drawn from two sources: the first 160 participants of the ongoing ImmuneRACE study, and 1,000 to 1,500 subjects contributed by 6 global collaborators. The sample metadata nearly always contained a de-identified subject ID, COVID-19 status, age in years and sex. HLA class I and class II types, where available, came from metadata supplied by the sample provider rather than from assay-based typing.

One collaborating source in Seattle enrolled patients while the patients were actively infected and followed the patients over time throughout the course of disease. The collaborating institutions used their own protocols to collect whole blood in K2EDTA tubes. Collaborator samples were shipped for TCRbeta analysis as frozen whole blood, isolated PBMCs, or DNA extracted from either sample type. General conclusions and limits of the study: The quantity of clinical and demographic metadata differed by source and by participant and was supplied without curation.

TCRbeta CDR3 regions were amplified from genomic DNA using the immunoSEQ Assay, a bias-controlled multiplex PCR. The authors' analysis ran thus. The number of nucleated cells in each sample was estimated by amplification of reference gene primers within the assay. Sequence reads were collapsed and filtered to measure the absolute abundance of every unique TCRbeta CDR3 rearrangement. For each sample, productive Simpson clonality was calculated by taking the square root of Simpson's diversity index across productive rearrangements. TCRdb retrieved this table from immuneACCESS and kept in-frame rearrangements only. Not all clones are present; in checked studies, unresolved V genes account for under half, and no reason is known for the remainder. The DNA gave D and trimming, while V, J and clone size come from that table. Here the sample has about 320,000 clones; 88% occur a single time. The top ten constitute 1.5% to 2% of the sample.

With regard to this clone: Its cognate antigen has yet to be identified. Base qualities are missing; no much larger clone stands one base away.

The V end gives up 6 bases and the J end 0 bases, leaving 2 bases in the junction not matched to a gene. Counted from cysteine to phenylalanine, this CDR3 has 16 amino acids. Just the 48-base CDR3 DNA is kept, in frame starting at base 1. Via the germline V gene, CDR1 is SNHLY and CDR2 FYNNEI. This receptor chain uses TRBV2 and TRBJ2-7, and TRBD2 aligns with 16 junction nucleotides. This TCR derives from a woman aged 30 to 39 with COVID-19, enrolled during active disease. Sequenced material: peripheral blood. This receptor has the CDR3 CASRGLAGGSSYEQYF. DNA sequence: TGTGCCAGCAGGGGACTAGCGGGGGGGAGCTCCTACGAGCAGTACTTC.